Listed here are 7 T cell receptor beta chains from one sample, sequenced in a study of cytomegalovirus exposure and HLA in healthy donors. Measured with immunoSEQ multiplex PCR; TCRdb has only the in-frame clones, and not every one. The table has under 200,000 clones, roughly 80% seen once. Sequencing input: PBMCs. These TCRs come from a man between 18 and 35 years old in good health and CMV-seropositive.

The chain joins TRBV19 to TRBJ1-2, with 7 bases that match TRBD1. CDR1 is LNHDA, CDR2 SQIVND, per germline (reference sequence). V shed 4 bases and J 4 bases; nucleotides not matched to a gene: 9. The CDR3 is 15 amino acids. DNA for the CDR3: TGTGCCAGTAGTAGGGGACAGTCAGGAGGCTATGGCTACACCTTC. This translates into CASSRGQSGGYGYTF.

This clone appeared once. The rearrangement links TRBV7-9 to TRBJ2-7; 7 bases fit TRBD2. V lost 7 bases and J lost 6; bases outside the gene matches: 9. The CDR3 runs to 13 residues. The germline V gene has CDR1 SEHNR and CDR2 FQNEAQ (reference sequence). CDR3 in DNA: TGTGCCAGCACCGCGTTGTGGGAGGGCGAGCAGTACTTC. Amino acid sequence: CASTALWEGEQYF.

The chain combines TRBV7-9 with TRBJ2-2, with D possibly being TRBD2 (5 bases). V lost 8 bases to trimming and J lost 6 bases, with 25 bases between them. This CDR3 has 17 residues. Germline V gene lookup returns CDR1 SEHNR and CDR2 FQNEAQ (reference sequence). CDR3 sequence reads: CASLEVRFLTPPGELFF. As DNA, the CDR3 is TGTGCCAGCTTGGAGGTCCGGTTCCTAACACCCCCCGGGGAGCTGTTTTTT.

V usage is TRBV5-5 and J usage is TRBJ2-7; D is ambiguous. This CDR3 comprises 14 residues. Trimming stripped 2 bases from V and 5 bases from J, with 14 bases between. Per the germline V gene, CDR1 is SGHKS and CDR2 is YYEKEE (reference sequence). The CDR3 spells CASSLRRGVDEQYF. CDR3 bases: TGTGCCAGCAGCTTAAGGAGAGGAGTGGACGAGCAGTACTTC.

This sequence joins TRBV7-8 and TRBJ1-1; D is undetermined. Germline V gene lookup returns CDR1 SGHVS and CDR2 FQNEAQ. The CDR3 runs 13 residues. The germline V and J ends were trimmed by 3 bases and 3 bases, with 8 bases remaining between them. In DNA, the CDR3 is TGTGCCAGCAGCTTCGGGAAGGACACTGAAGCTTTCTTT. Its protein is CASSFGKDTEAFF.

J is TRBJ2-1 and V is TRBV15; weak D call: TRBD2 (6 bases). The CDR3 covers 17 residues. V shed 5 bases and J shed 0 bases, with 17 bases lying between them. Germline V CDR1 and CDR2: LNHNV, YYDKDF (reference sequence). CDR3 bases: TGTGCCACCAGCGGGAGGTATAAGCGGGTCTCCTACAATGAGCAGTTCTTC. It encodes CATSGRYKRVSYNEQFF.

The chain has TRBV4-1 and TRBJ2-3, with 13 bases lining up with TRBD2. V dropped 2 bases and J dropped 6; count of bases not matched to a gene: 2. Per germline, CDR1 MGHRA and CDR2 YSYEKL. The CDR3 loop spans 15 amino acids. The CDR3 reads CASSQMGLAGDTQYF. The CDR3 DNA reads TGCGCCAGCAGCCAAATGGGACTAGCGGGGGATACGCAGTATTTT.